Below, one T cell receptor (beta chain) is given with its context. Its antigen is still unknown. This record belongs to a study of graft-versus-host responses after intestinal transplantation. Study context: All recipients got anti-thymocyte globulin induction, then tacrolimus and steroids for approximately 3 years.

Sequencing used immunoSEQ multiplex PCR; TCRdb keeps in-frame clones, though not all of them. The sample consists of about 110,000 clones, roughly 93% of them appearing once. Overall study results and limits: Present in recipient marrow, GvH clones included some that appeared first in ileum or blood. Subjects displaying graft-donor T cell macrochimerism possessed elevated graft-versus-host to host-versus-graft clonal ratios inside allografts.

V was pared by 10 bases and J by 5 bases, with 20 bases of the junction left unmatched. Germline-derived CDR1 and CDR2 are WNHNN and SYGVQD (reference sequence). The CDR3 runs 17 residues. The sample in question was unstimulated CD8+ T cells sorted from spleen or lymph node cells, obtained before transplant. The gene calls are TRBV10-1 and TRBJ1-5; 7 nucleotides align to TRBD1. The sequence derives from a human donor who was the organ donor for an intestinal transplant. CDR3 region: CANASKRTGLGYQPQHF. CDR3 coding DNA: TGCGCCAACGCATCTAAGAGGACAGGATTGGGCTATCAGCCCCAGCATTTT.